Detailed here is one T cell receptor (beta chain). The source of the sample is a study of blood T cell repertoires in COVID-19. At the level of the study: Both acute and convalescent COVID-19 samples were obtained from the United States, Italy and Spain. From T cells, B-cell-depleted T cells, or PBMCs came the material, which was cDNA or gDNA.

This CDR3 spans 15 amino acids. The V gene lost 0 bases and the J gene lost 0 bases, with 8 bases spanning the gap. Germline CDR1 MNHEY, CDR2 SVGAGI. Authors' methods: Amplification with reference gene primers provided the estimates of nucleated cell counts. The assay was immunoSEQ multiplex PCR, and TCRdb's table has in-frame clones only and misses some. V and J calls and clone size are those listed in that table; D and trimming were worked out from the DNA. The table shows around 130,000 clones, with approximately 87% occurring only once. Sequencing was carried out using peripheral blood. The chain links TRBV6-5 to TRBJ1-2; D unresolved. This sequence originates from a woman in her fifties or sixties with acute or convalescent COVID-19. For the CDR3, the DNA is TGTGCCAGCAGTTACTCGAGCTTAGCTAACTATGGCTACACCTTC. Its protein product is CASSYSSLANYGYTF.